The 17 T cell receptor beta chains below all came from one sample that was sequenced in a study of T cell repertoires in aging, cancer and after chemotherapy (dated 2019 in TCRdb). Genomic DNA extracted from peripheral blood, rather than sorted cells or RNA, was used as the source for amplification of TCR beta rearrangements. The sample was run on an Illumina MiSeq. Rearranged TRB sequences spanning V, D and J segments were amplified by multiplex touch-down PCR using a mixed TRB-A/B primer pool. TCRdb cleaned the public reads at Q25 with fastp, built clones with MiXCR and kept in-frame beta chains. Identical CDR3 proteins give one entry, which carries the most common genes and DNA. The sample table contains roughly 3,000 distinct CDR3 sequences; only one count was recorded for just under 25% of them. Of the sample, around a third falls within the top ten clones. What was sequenced was blood. These receptors originate from a human donor with a solid tumor.

As regards this clonotype: A read error may produce the germline difference seen at one junction end. The V gene is TRBV29-1, the J gene TRBJ2-5; tentatively, D is TRBD1 or TRBD2 (5 bases each). The CDR3 runs to 15 residues. Germline V CDR1 and CDR2: SQVTM, ANQGSEA. The CDR3 reads CIAEGERGRSENQYF. The CDR3 DNA reads as TGCATCGCCGAAGGAGAAAGGGGACGTTCAGAGAACCAGTACTTC.

In its sample, this clonotype is medium-sized. The rearrangement links TRBV7-2 to TRBJ2-3; D might be TRBD1 or TRBD2, each matching 7 bases. In germline, CDR1 is SGHTA, CDR2 FQGNSA. This CDR3 spans 16 amino acids. Trimming took off 2 bases at V and 0 bases at J, with 12 bases between the two ends. CDR3: CASSLRQGGSTDTQYF. The DNA of the CDR3 is TGTGCCAGCAGCTTACGACAGGGAGGGAGCACAGATACGCAGTATTTT. The whole variable domain, filled in from reference TRBV7-2 and TRBJ2-3, reads GAGVSQSPSNKVTEKGKDVELRCDPISGHTALYWYRQSLGQGLEFLIYFQGNSAPDKSGLPSDRFSAERTGGSVSTLTIQRTQQEDSAVYLCASSLRQGGSTDTQYFGPGTRLTVL.

This clonotype is judged medium-sized (0.01 to 0.1%). This chain links TRBV15 with TRBJ1-1; the D gene is possibly TRBD1 (5 bases). V lost 3 bases to trimming and J lost 1 base, with 6 bases between them. Germline values: CDR1 LNHNV, CDR2 YYDKDF (reference sequence). The CDR3 covers 13 residues. As DNA, the CDR3 is TGTGCCACCAGCAGCGACAGGAACACTGAAGCTTTCTTT. Its translation is CATSSDRNTEAFF. Full variable domain (outside the CDR3, taken from reference TRBV15 and TRBJ1-1): DAMVIQNPRYQVTQFGKPVTLSCSQTLNHNVMYWYQQKSSQAPKLLFHYYDKDFNNEADTPDNFQSRRPNTSFCFLDIRSPGLGDTAMYLCATSSDRNTEAFFGQGTRLTVV.

About this clonotype itself: Its ends do not fully match the called genes, so a read error is possible. The chain links TRBV12-3 or TRBV12-4 to TRBJ2-5; D is possibly TRBD1 (6 bases). The CDR3 is made up of 13 amino acids. CDR3 DNA: TGTGCCAGCAGCCGGGACATCCAAGATACCCAGTACTTC. Its protein is CASSRDIQDTQYF.

The genes are TRBV25-1 and TRBJ1-4, with D possibly matching TRBD1 (5 bases). V lost 6 bases and J 2 bases, leaving 13 bases between the germline ends. This CDR3 is built from 15 residues. Per germline, CDR1 MGHDK and CDR2 SYGVNS. CDR3 sequence (DNA): TGTGCCAGCAGCGATTCAGGGACGACTAATGAAAAACTGTTTTTT. It yields the protein CASSDSGTTNEKLFF.

By proportion, this clonotype is medium-sized. The genes are TRBV6-1 and TRBJ1-6; D not certain. CDR3 length: 14 residues. The V gene's germline CDR1 is MNHNS and CDR2 SASEGT. Trimming took off 7 bases at V and 0 bases at J, with 7 bases between the two ends. The CDR3 nucleotides are TGTGCCAGCACTGCCCGCTCCTATAATTCACCCCTCCACTTT. Translating it yields CASTARSYNSPLHF.

This clonotype is categorized as medium-sized. For the CDR3, the DNA is TGTGCCAGCAGCCTCCCGGACAGAGGGGGGACCCAGTACTTC. It codes for CASSLPDRGGTQYF. V gene TRBV13 combines with J gene TRBJ2-5, with a possible D match to TRBD1 (6 bases). There are 14 residues in the CDR3. Trimming pared 5 bases from V and 7 bases from J, leaving 17 bases between. Germline CDR1 and CDR2: PRHDT and FYEKMQ (reference sequence).

This chain connects TRBV27 to TRBJ2-1, with D hard to call. The CDR3 extends over 11 amino acids. The V end lost 5 bases, the J end lost 10 bases, and 9 bases lay between the germline ends. Germline V gene data show CDR1 as MNHEY and CDR2 as SMNVEV (reference sequence). The CDR3 coding sequence is TGTGCCAGCAGTACGCATTTGGAGCAGTTCTTC. It yields the protein CASSTHLEQFF.

This clonotype is labeled as medium-sized. The V gene is TRBV6-5, the J gene TRBJ2-7; 9 bases map to TRBD1. The CDR3 contains 14 residues. Germline CDR1 MNHEY, CDR2 SVGAGI. V lost 5 bases to trimming and J lost 4 bases; unmatched junction nucleotides: 6. CDR3: CASSPGTGKYEQYF. For the CDR3, the DNA is TGTGCCAGCAGTCCTGGGACAGGGAAATACGAGCAGTACTTC.

As to this clonotype: This may stem from a read error, because a much larger clone lies one nucleotide away. The rearrangement uses TRBV19 and TRBJ1-4; 7 bases line up with TRBD1. The germline V gene encodes CDR1 LNHDA and CDR2 SQIVND (reference sequence). After removal of 3 bases from V and 5 bases from J, the junction contained 6 bases not matched to a gene. This CDR3 is 15 amino acids long. The CDR3 DNA sequence: TGTGCCAGTAGTATTACCTGGACAGGAAATGAAAAACTGTTTTTT. It yields the protein CASSITWTGNEKLFF.

The J gene is TRBJ1-1, the V gene TRBV5-4, with D possibly matching TRBD1 (5 bases). CDR1 SGHNT and CDR2 YYREEE come from the germline V gene (reference sequence). The V end was cut by 5 bases, the J end by 0 bases, with 11 bases between. The CDR3 runs 14 residues. The CDR3 region has the DNA TGTGCCAGCAGGACCGGGACCCTGAACACTGAAGCTTTCTTT. Its translation is CASRTGTLNTEAFF.

This clonotype was seen a handful of times. The V call is TRBV7-9, the J call TRBJ2-2; 11 bases line up with TRBD1. The CDR3 sequence is 15 residues long. V dropped 6 bases and J dropped 5; count of bases not matched to a gene: 5. Germline loops: CDR1 SEHNR, CDR2 FQNEAQ (reference sequence). The CDR3 here is CASRGQGAGTGELFF. The CDR3 coding sequence is TGTGCCAGCAGAGGACAGGGGGCAGGAACCGGGGAGCTGTTTTTT.

The chain carries TRBV30 and TRBJ1-4; D unclear. The CDR3 has 12 amino acids. In germline, CDR1 is GTSNPN, CDR2 SVGIG (reference sequence). V was pared by 1 base and J by 8 bases, with 8 bases between. CDR3 sequence: CAWSGGWEKLFF. Here the CDR3 DNA reads TGTGCCTGGAGTGGGGGATGGGAAAAACTGTTTTTT. The variable domain in full, with the rest retrieved from reference TRBV30 and TRBJ1-4, is SQTIHQWPATLVQPVGSPLSLECTVEGTSNPNLYWYRQAAGRGLQLLFYSVGIGQISSEVPQNLSASRPQDRQFILSSKKLLLSDSGFYLCAWSGGWEKLFFGSGTQLSVL.

The chain uses TRBV11-3 and TRBJ1-1; no firm D call. With 7 bases removed from V and 3 bases from J, the gap between germline ends came to 12 bases. CDR1 is SGHNT and CDR2 is YENEEA in the germline V gene. The CDR3 covers 13 residues. The CDR3 region is CASTPSPDTEAFF. The CDR3 nucleotides read TGTGCCAGCACCCCTTCTCCAGACACTGAAGCTTTCTTT.

This chain links TRBV7-3 with TRBJ2-5; D remains unclear. V lost 4 bases to trimming and J lost 1 base, with 16 bases between them. The CDR3 consists of 16 residues. The V gene's germline CDR1 is SGHTA and CDR2 FQGTGA. As DNA, the CDR3 is TGTGCCAGCAGCTCCCCTCCCACTGGACGCCAAGAGACCCAGTACTTC. The encoded protein is CASSSPPTGRQETQYF.

V and J are TRBV29-1 and TRBJ2-5; 9 bases agree with TRBD1. Germline V gene lookup returns CDR1 SQVTM and CDR2 ANQGSEA. J was trimmed by 4 bases and V by 3 bases; bases with no gene match: 9. The CDR3 loop spans 15 amino acids. CDR3 in DNA: TGCAGCGTTGAGTCGGACAGGGGCCGTTCAGAGACCCAGTACTTC. Translating it yields CSVESDRGRSETQYF.

About this clonotype itself: Since a much larger clone is just one base distant, this may be a read error. CDR3 sequence (DNA): TGTGCCACCAGCAGAGGTGGGCAGTGTTCGAACACCGGGGAGCTGTTTTTT. It codes for CATSRGGQCSNTGELFF. The J gene is TRBJ2-2, the V gene TRBV15; D ambiguous. Trimming took 1 base from V and 0 from J, leaving 12 bases between them. This CDR3 has 17 amino acids. CDR1 is LNHNV, CDR2 YYDKDF, per germline (reference sequence). The full variable domain, in which reference TRBV15 and TRBJ2-2 provide the parts outside the CDR3, is DAMVIQNPRYQVTQFGKPVTLSCSQTLNHNVMYWYQQKSSQAPKLLFHYYDKDFNNEADTPDNFQSRRPNTSFCFLDIRSPGLGDTAMYLCATSRGGQCSNTGELFFGEGSRLTVL.